This T cell receptor beta chain was recovered during a study of T cells in Graves' hyperthyroidism and ophthalmopathy. After removal of 4 bases from V and 9 bases from J, the junction contained 6 bases not matched to a gene. The CDR3 length is 15 residues. The germline V gene encodes CDR1 SGHVS and CDR2 FNYEAQ. Researchers amplified the TCR beta CDR3 regions from RNA transcripts. Using the HTBI primer set, a first-round RT-PCR was run on the TCR CDR3. TCRdb itself ran the multiplex PCR reads through MiXCR, one entry per CDR3 protein. The sample lists fewer than 850,000 distinct CDR3 sequences; approximately 15% were seen once. This clonotype was seen ten or more times.

The sample comprised blood. The source of this sequence is a man between 45 and 60 years old with Graves' hyperthyroidism. This chain links TRBV7-6 with TRBJ2-1; 13 bases are shared with TRBD2. For the CDR3, the DNA is TGTGCCAGCAGCTCCCGGACTAGCGGGAGTATTGAGCAGTTCTTC. Translating gives CASSSRTSGSIEQFF.